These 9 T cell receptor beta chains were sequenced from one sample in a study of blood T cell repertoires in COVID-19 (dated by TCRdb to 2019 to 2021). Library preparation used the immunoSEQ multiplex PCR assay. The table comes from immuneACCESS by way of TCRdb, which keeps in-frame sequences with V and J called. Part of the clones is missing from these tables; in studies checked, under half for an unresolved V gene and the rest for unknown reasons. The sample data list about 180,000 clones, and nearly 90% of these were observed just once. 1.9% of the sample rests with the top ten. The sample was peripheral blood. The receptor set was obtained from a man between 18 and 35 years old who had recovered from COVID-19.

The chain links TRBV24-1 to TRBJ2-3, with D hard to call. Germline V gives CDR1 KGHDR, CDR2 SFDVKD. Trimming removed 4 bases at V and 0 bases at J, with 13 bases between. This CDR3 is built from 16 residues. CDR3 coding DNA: TGTGCCACCAGTGACGGAGATCGGCAGAGCACAGATACGCAGTATTTT. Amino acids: CATSDGDRQSTDTQYF.

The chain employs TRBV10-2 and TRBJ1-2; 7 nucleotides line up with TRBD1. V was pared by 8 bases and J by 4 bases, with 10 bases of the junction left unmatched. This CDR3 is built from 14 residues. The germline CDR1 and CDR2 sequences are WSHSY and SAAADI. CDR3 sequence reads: CASQEGQLLYGYTF. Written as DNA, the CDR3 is TGCGCCAGCCAGGAGGGACAGTTACTCTATGGCTACACCTTC.

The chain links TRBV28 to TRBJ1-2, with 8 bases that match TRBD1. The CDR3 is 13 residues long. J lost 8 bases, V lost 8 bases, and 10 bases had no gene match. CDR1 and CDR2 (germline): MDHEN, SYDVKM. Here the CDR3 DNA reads TGTGCCAGCGGACCGCAGGGGGCAGAGGGCTACACCTTC. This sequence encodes CASGPQGAEGYTF.

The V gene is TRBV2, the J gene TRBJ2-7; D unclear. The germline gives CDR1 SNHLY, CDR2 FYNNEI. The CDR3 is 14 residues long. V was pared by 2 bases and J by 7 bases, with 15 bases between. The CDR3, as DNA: TGTGCCAGCAGTGAATTTAGAGGCCCCGGGGAGCAGTACTTC. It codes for CASSEFRGPGEQYF.

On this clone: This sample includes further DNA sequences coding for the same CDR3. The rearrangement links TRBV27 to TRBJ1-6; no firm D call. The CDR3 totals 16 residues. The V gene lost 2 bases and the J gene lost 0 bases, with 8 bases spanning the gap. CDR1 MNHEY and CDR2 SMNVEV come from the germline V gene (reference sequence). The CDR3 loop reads CASSLTESSYNSPLHF. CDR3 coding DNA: TGTGCCAGCAGTTTAACCGAGAGCTCCTATAATTCACCCCTCCACTTT.

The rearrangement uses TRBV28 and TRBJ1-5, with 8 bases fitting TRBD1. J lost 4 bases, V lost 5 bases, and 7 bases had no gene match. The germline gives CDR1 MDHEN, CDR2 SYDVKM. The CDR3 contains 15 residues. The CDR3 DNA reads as TGTGCCAGCAGTCCCGGACAGGGCCAGAATCAGCCCCAGCATTTT. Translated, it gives CASSPGQGQNQPQHF.

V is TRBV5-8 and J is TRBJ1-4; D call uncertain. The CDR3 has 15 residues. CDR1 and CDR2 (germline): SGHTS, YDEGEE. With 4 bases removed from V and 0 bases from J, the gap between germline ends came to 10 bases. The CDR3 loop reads CASSRTTATNEKLFF. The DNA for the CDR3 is TGTGCCAGCAGCCGAACGACTGCAACTAATGAAAAACTGTTTTTT.

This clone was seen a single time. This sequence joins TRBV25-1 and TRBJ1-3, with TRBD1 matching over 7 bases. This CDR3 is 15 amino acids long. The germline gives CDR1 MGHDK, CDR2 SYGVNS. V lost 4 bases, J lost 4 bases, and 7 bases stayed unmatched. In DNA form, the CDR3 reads TGTGCCAGCAGTGGGTTCGGGACAGCCGGAAACACCATATATTTT. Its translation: CASSGFGTAGNTIYF.

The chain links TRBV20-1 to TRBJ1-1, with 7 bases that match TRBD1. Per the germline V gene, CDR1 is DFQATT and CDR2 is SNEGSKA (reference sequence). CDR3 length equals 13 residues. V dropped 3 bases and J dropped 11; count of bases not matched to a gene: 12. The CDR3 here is CSASRQGGVGAFF. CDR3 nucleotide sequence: TGCAGTGCTAGTAGACAGGGTGGGGTAGGCGCTTTCTTT.